The present entry profiles one T cell receptor beta chain with its context. The specificity of this receptor is unknown. No per-base quality is available; no much larger clone lies one base away. The TCR beta CDR3 regions were amplified from the RNA transcripts. The TCR CDR3 was subjected to a first round of RT-PCR using the HTBI primer set and the Qiagen OneStep RT-PCR kit. Libraries were constructed in a second round of multiplex PCR, after which size selection and purification were performed. The libraries were sequenced on an Illumina HiSeq2000 using paired-end 100 bp reads. As for how the authors treated the data: SOAPnuke was used to process the raw data, throwing out any read that contained adapters or uncalled bases, had a mean Phred below 15, or lacked an exact constant-primer or identifier match. High-quality paired reads were merged with COPE v1.2.5, and unique nucleotide sequences were defined as clonotypes. Clonotypes were aligned to IMGT TRBV, TRBD and TRBJ reference segments using MiTCR v1.1. The analysis was restricted to V-J combinations with a frequency above 0.0001, which together covered 99.2% of the repertoires. The TCS score was defined as the ratio of F50 (clonal expansion) to E x V (chaos), calculated using BLOSUM62-based TCRdist between CDR3 peptides within each V-J. Welch's t-statistics and random forest reduced 514 V-J features to 13, which were used in a naive Bayes classifier (R e1071). The public reads were reprocessed in TCRdb via fastp at Q25 and MiXCR, keeping in-frame beta chains. Every entry covers one CDR3 protein and lists the most common genes and DNA from its rows. TCRdb's processing, not the study's, gives the V and J calls here. The sample table shows a few hundred thousand distinct CDR3 sequences, and approximately 15% are seen once. The ten most abundant clones make up around a third of the sample.

The data derive from a study of T cells in Graves' hyperthyroidism and ophthalmopathy (dated by TCRdb to the late 2010s). About the study as a whole: Peripheral blood samples were taken at the time of initial diagnosis, prior to any treatment. The approximately 98 discovery patients were randomly divided into training and test sets at a 7:3 ratio. Prospective prediction of ophthalmopathy was tested in an independent validation cohort consisting of 18 to 20 hyperthyroidism patients and more than 15 patients who later progressed to ophthalmopathy. In addition, the study compared T-cell repertoires in thyroid tissue and in blood from about 6 Graves' hyperthyroidism patients. After sampling, hyperthyroidism patients received methimazole starting at 30 mg daily, and ophthalmopathy patients received high-dose intravenous methylprednisolone. A discovery cohort of approximately 100 patients, approximately 45 with Graves' ophthalmopathy and about 60 with stable Graves' hyperthyroidism, was used to find distinguishing TCR V-J signatures. The paper describes TCR Vbeta CDR3 sequencing of 135 peripheral blood samples, made up of about 41 ophthalmopathy patients, roughly 80 hyperthyroidism patients and 17 progressor patients.

Stable Graves' hyperthyroidism was defined as no progression to ophthalmopathy during 18 months of follow-up. Hyperthyroidism patients were newly diagnosed, with disease duration under 2 months, and aged 18 to 65 years. Patients with uncontrolled infections, other autoimmune diseases, pregnancy or lactation were excluded. Diagnoses were established on the basis of clinical symptoms, serum thyroxine and TRAb, thyroid ultrasound, and orbital computed tomography. PBMCs were isolated from 8 to 10 ml of fresh peripheral blood by Ficoll-Paque density gradient centrifugation. Trizol reagent was used to extract total RNA, and RNA quality was then checked on an Agilent 2100 Bioanalyzer. The full study reports these points: A model built on a 13 V-J signature distinguished ophthalmopathy from stable hyperthyroidism, reaching over 85% sensitivity and around 81% specificity in cross-validation and 80%/75% in testing. No statistical method was used to fix the sample size in advance, and group allocation was not hidden from the investigators. Most expanded thyroid clonotypes (frequency above 0.001) were also detected in blood, a finding suggesting that blood repertoires may reflect thyroid immune responses. During validation, the model predicted progression to ophthalmopathy a median of approximately six months ahead of onset, with almost 71% sensitivity and more than 72% specificity.

Its CDR3 holds 15 amino acids, cysteine through phenylalanine. Kept here is only the CDR3 DNA, which spans 45 bases and is read in frame from base 1. Sequences MNHEY (CDR1) and SVGAGI (CDR2) are obtained from the germline V gene. Trimming accounts for 1 base at V and 1 base at J, while the number of junction bases matched to no gene is 3. The TCR sequence derives from a woman in her twenties or thirties with Graves' hyperthyroidism. The rearrangement joined TRBV6-5 to TRBJ2-7, and TRBD2 aligns with 8 junction nucleotides. Material for sequencing was blood. The CDR3 in this case is CASSYLLAESYEQYF. The DNA is as follows: TGTGCCAGCAGTTACTTACTAGCGGAATCCTACGAGCAGTACTTC.